This T cell receptor beta chain comes out of a study of blood T cell repertoires in COVID-19. Looking at the study overall: Both acute and convalescent COVID-19 samples were obtained from the United States, Italy and Spain. In each case, the material was cDNA or gDNA derived from T cells, B-cell-depleted T cells, or PBMCs.

Germline V CDR1 and CDR2: MNHEY, SVGEGT. This CDR3 is 13 amino acids long. V shed 2 bases and J shed 4 bases, with 7 bases lying between them. Original processing methods: Reference gene primer amplification in the assay estimated nucleated cell counts. Generated by immunoSEQ multiplex PCR, the TCRdb table keeps only in-frame clones and is missing some. V, J and clone size are taken as reported in that table, and D and trimming were inferred from the DNA itself. The table records roughly 63,000 clones, around 80% of them present only once. This receptor was identified in a human donor in a cohort sampled during active COVID-19. The rearrangement joins TRBV6-2 or TRBV6-3 to TRBJ2-3, with a tentative D call TRBD2 (6 bases). The sequenced sample consisted of peripheral blood. The CDR3 sequence: CASSYGTADTQYF. Written as DNA, the CDR3 is TGTGCCAGCAGTTACGGGACTGCAGATACGCAGTATTTT.